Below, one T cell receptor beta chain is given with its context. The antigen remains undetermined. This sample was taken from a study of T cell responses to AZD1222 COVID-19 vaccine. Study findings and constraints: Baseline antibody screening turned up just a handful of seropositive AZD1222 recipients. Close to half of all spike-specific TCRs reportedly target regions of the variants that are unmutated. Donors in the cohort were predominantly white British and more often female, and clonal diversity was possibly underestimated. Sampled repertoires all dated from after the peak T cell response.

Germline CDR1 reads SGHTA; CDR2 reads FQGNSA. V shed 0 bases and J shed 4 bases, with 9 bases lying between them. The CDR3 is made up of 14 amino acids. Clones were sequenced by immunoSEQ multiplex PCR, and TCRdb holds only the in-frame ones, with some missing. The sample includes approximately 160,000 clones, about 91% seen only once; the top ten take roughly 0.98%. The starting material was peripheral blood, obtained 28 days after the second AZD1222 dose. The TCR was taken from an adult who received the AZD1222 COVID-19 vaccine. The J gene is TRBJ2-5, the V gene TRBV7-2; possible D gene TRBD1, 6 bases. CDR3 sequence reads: CASSLAVRGETQYF. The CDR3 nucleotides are TGTGCCAGCAGCTTAGCAGTCAGGGGAGAGACCCAGTACTTC.